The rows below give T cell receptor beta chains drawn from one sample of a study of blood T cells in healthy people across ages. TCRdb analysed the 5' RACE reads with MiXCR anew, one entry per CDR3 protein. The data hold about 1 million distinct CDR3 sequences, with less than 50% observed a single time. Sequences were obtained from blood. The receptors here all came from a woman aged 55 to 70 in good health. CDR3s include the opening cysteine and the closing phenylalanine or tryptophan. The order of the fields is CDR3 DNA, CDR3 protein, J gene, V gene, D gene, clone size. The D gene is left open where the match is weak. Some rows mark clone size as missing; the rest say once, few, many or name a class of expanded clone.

cdr3_nt: TGTGCCAGCAGCAAAGACAGAGACTATGGCTACACCTTC
cdr3_aa: CASSKDRDYGYTF
j_call: TRBJ1-2
v_call: TRBV7-2
d_call: .
clone_size: few

cdr3_nt: TGTGCCAGCAGCCAAGGGACAGGGGGGAACTACAATGAGCAGTTCTTC
cdr3_aa: CASSQGTGGNYNEQFF
j_call: TRBJ2-1
v_call: TRBV3-1
d_call: TRBD1
clone_size: .

cdr3_nt: TGTGCCAGCAAAATGTATGGGGGCAGCTCTAGAGCAGATGTGCAGTATTTT
cdr3_aa: CASKMYGGSSRADVQYF
j_call: TRBJ2-3
v_call: TRBV12-3/TRBV12-4
d_call: .
clone_size: .

cdr3_nt: TGCAGTGCTAGAGCCGGGCCTTCTACGTTCTACACCTTC
cdr3_aa: CSARAGPSTFYTF
j_call: TRBJ1-2
v_call: TRBV20-1
d_call: .
clone_size: .

cdr3_nt: TGTGCCACCAAGATGGGAGATACGCAGTATTTT
cdr3_aa: CATKMGDTQYF
j_call: TRBJ2-3
v_call: TRBV24-1
d_call: .
clone_size: .

cdr3_nt: TGCGCCAGCAGCTCCCCACTAGCGGGGGGCTACGAGCAGTACTTC
cdr3_aa: CASSSPLAGGYEQYF
j_call: TRBJ2-7
v_call: TRBV5-1
d_call: TRBD2
clone_size: .

cdr3_nt: TGTGCCACCAGCAGAGAAAGGGACACAGATACGCAGTATTTT
cdr3_aa: CATSRERDTDTQYF
j_call: TRBJ2-3
v_call: TRBV15
d_call: .
clone_size: few

cdr3_nt: TGCGCCAGCACAGTCGCGGGCCTCTCCTACGAGCAGTACTTC
cdr3_aa: CASTVAGLSYEQYF
j_call: TRBJ2-7
v_call: TRBV10-2
d_call: .
clone_size: .

cdr3_nt: TGCGCCAGCAGTTCCGATTTGAACTACCAAGAGACCCAGTACTTC
cdr3_aa: CASSSDLNYQETQYF
j_call: TRBJ2-5
v_call: TRBV5-1
d_call: .
clone_size: few

cdr3_nt: TGCAGCGTTGAGACTAGCGTCAACAATGAGCAGTACTTC
cdr3_aa: CSVETSVNNEQYF
j_call: TRBJ2-7
v_call: TRBV29-1
d_call: TRBD2
clone_size: .

cdr3_nt: TGTGCCAGCAGCCAAGCGAACAGGGGGCAGTACTTC
cdr3_aa: CASSQANRGQYF
j_call: TRBJ2-4
v_call: TRBV3-1
d_call: TRBD1
clone_size: .

cdr3_nt: TGTGCCATCCAAGGGACTAGCGCTTCCAATGAGCAGTACTTC
cdr3_aa: CAIQGTSASNEQYF
j_call: TRBJ2-7
v_call: TRBV10-3
d_call: TRBD2
clone_size: .

cdr3_nt: TGTGCCAGCAGCCTCGCCCGGGGGGTCTCAGATACGCAGTATTTT
cdr3_aa: CASSLARGVSDTQYF
j_call: TRBJ2-3
v_call: TRBV3-1
d_call: TRBD2
clone_size: .

cdr3_nt: TGCGCCAGCAGCCTGGGGGAGAAAGAGACCCAGTACTTC
cdr3_aa: CASSLGEKETQYF
j_call: TRBJ2-5
v_call: TRBV4-1
d_call: .
clone_size: .

cdr3_nt: TGCGCCAGCAGCTTGGGGCCCAGCGGGGCCAGCGGAGTTCGCGAGCAGTACTTC
cdr3_aa: CASSLGPSGASGVREQYF
j_call: TRBJ2-7
v_call: TRBV5-1
d_call: TRBD2
clone_size: few

cdr3_nt: TGTGCCAGCAGCCGCGCCGCATCCCAAGAGACCCAGTACTTC
cdr3_aa: CASSRAASQETQYF
j_call: TRBJ2-5
v_call: TRBV7-6
d_call: .
clone_size: .

cdr3_nt: TGTGCCAGCAGTTCCGGACAGGGGGCGGAGGAGGAAAAACTGTTTTTT
cdr3_aa: CASSSGQGAEEEKLFF
j_call: TRBJ1-4
v_call: TRBV27
d_call: TRBD1
clone_size: few

cdr3_nt: TGTGCCAGCAGCCCGAGACCGGGACTACTAGGGGACAATGAGCAGTTCTTC
cdr3_aa: CASSPRPGLLGDNEQFF
j_call: TRBJ2-1
v_call: TRBV11-1
d_call: TRBD2
clone_size: .

cdr3_nt: TGTGCCAGCAGCGTTCTAGGGGACAACCACAATGAGCAGTTCTTC
cdr3_aa: CASSVLGDNHNEQFF
j_call: TRBJ2-1
v_call: TRBV9
d_call: .
clone_size: few

cdr3_nt: TGTGCCAGCAGTGACCCCTCGGGCTCCTACAATGAGCAGTTCTTC
cdr3_aa: CASSDPSGSYNEQFF
j_call: TRBJ2-1
v_call: TRBV2
d_call: .
clone_size: few

cdr3_nt: TGTGCCAGCGCCGGGGGTAATGAAAAACTGTTTTTT
cdr3_aa: CASAGGNEKLFF
j_call: TRBJ1-4
v_call: TRBV7-9
d_call: .
clone_size: .

cdr3_nt: TGCGCCAGCAGCCAAGTTGGGTTTGGCACCCAAGAGACCCAGTACTTC
cdr3_aa: CASSQVGFGTQETQYF
j_call: TRBJ2-5
v_call: TRBV4-3
d_call: .
clone_size: once

cdr3_nt: TGTGCCAGCAGCCCAGGGGCGCGCCACACAGATACGCAGTATTTT
cdr3_aa: CASSPGARHTDTQYF
j_call: TRBJ2-3
v_call: TRBV11-2
d_call: .
clone_size: .

cdr3_nt: TGTGCCAGCAGTGGAACCGGGACAGCCTCCTACGAGCAGTACTTC
cdr3_aa: CASSGTGTASYEQYF
j_call: TRBJ2-7
v_call: TRBV25-1
d_call: TRBD1
clone_size: .

cdr3_nt: TGCAGTGCTGGCGGGGGAGAAATCTACGAGCAGTACTTC
cdr3_aa: CSAGGGEIYEQYF
j_call: TRBJ2-7
v_call: TRBV20-1
d_call: TRBD2
clone_size: .

cdr3_nt: TGTGCCAGCAGTTTATGGCAGGGGACAGGGCTCTACGAGCAGTACTTC
cdr3_aa: CASSLWQGTGLYEQYF
j_call: TRBJ2-7
v_call: TRBV27
d_call: TRBD1
clone_size: .

cdr3_nt: TGTGCCAGCAGCCAAGGGACAGCACTGGAGACCCAGTACTTC
cdr3_aa: CASSQGTALETQYF
j_call: TRBJ2-5
v_call: TRBV4-2
d_call: .
clone_size: .

cdr3_nt: TGTGCCAGCAGCCGACCCGGGGGAGATACGCAGTATTTT
cdr3_aa: CASSRPGGDTQYF
j_call: TRBJ2-3
v_call: TRBV3-1
d_call: .
clone_size: .

cdr3_nt: TGCAGTGCTACCCTCCAGCAGCTAGCCAAAAACATTCAGTACTTC
cdr3_aa: CSATLQQLAKNIQYF
j_call: TRBJ2-4
v_call: TRBV20-1
d_call: .
clone_size: few

cdr3_nt: TGTGCCAGCAGCCAAGATTACGCGCCCTACGAGCAGTACTTC
cdr3_aa: CASSQDYAPYEQYF
j_call: TRBJ2-7
v_call: TRBV3-1
d_call: .
clone_size: .

cdr3_nt: TGTGCCAGCAGCCTGGGGACAGGGAGGTGCGAGCAGTACTTC
cdr3_aa: CASSLGTGRCEQYF
j_call: TRBJ2-7
v_call: TRBV12-3/TRBV12-4
d_call: TRBD1
clone_size: many

cdr3_nt: TGCAGCGTCCTGACAGATAGCAATCAGCCCCAGCATTTT
cdr3_aa: CSVLTDSNQPQHF
j_call: TRBJ1-5
v_call: TRBV29-1
d_call: .
clone_size: .

cdr3_nt: TGTGCCAGCAGTTTATTCGGTCTCTCCTCGGGCGGCTACACCTTC
cdr3_aa: CASSLFGLSSGGYTF
j_call: TRBJ1-2
v_call: TRBV28
d_call: .
clone_size: .

cdr3_nt: TGCAGCGTTGGGGGAGAGGGGGGGAGCTCCTACGAGCAGTACTTC
cdr3_aa: CSVGGEGGSSYEQYF
j_call: TRBJ2-7
v_call: TRBV29-1
d_call: .
clone_size: few

cdr3_nt: TGTGCCAGCAGCACGCGGGGACAGGGGGCGGTGAGTGAGACCCAGTACTTC
cdr3_aa: CASSTRGQGAVSETQYF
j_call: TRBJ2-5
v_call: TRBV9
d_call: TRBD1
clone_size: few

cdr3_nt: TGTGCCATCAGTGCGGGACAGGTCGAGTACGAGCAGTACTTC
cdr3_aa: CAISAGQVEYEQYF
j_call: TRBJ2-7
v_call: TRBV10-3
d_call: TRBD1
clone_size: few

cdr3_nt: TGTGCCAGCGGGAGACACGCTGAGAACGAGCAGTACTTC
cdr3_aa: CASGRHAENEQYF
j_call: TRBJ2-7
v_call: TRBV12-3/TRBV12-4
d_call: .
clone_size: .

cdr3_nt: TGTGCCAGCAGTCCCAATGGGGGCAGGGGCGAGCAGTACTTC
cdr3_aa: CASSPNGGRGEQYF
j_call: TRBJ2-7
v_call: TRBV27
d_call: .
clone_size: few

cdr3_nt: TGTGCCAGCAGCGCGCCCCTCCTGGGAACAGATACGCAGTATTTT
cdr3_aa: CASSAPLLGTDTQYF
j_call: TRBJ2-3
v_call: TRBV9
d_call: .
clone_size: few

cdr3_nt: TGTGCCAGCAGCTTAGTAGCCCAGGGGCCCGAGCAGTACTTC
cdr3_aa: CASSLVAQGPEQYF
j_call: TRBJ2-7
v_call: TRBV7-2
d_call: .
clone_size: few

cdr3_nt: TGCAGCGTTGAAGCGCCGGGACCTTCCTACGAGCAGTACTTC
cdr3_aa: CSVEAPGPSYEQYF
j_call: TRBJ2-7
v_call: TRBV29-1
d_call: .
clone_size: many

cdr3_nt: TGTGCCAGCAGTTTGGACTCAAACAATGAGCAGTTCTTC
cdr3_aa: CASSLDSNNEQFF
j_call: TRBJ2-1
v_call: TRBV12-3/TRBV12-4
d_call: .
clone_size: .

cdr3_nt: TGTGCCAGCAGTTTAGCGCCGAGGGACAGGAATCAGCCCCAGCATTTT
cdr3_aa: CASSLAPRDRNQPQHF
j_call: TRBJ1-5
v_call: TRBV12-3/TRBV12-4
d_call: TRBD1
clone_size: few

cdr3_nt: TGTGCCAGCAGTTACCTAGCGGGGCCCTACAATGAGCAGTTCTTC
cdr3_aa: CASSYLAGPYNEQFF
j_call: TRBJ2-1
v_call: TRBV12-3/TRBV12-4
d_call: TRBD2
clone_size: few

cdr3_nt: TGCAGTGCTAGAGGGAAAGCTAACTATGGCTACACCTTC
cdr3_aa: CSARGKANYGYTF
j_call: TRBJ1-2
v_call: TRBV20-1
d_call: .
clone_size: .